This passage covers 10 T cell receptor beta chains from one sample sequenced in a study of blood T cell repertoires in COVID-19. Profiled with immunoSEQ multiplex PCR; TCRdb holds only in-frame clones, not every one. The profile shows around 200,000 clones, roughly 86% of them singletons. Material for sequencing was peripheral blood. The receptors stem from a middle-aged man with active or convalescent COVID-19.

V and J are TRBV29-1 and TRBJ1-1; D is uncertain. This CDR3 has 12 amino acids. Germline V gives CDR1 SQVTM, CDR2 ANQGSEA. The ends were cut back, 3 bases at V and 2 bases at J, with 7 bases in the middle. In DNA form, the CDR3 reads TGCAGCGTTGACGGGGTCAACACTGAAGCTTTCTTT. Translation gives CSVDGVNTEAFF.

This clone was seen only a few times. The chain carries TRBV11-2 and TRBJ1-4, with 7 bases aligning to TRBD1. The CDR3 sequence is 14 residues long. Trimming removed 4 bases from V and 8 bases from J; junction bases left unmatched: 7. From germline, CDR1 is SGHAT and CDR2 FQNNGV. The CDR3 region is CASSSMTGREKLFF. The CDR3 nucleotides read TGTGCCAGCAGCTCCATGACAGGGCGCGAAAAACTGTTTTTT.

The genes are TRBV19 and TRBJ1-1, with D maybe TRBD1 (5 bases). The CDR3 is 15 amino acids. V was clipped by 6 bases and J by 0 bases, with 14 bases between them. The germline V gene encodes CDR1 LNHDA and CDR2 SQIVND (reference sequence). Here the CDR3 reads CASRPPGGVNTEAFF. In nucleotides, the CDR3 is TGTGCCAGTAGGCCCCCGGGGGGGGTGAACACTGAAGCTTTCTTT.

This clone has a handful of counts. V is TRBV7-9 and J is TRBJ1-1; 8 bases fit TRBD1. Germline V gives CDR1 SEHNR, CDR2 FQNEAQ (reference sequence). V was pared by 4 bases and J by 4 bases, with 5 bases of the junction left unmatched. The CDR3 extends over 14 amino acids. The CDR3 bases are TGTGCCAGCAGCTCAGGACAGGGAGTCACTGAAGCTTTCTTT. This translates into CASSSGQGVTEAFF.

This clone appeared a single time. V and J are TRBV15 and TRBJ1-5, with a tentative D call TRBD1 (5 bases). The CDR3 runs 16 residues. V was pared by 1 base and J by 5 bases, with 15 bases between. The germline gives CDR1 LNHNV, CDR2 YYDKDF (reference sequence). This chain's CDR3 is CATSRGPGSRDQPQHF. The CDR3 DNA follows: TGTGCCACCAGCAGAGGTCCAGGGTCCAGGGATCAGCCCCAGCATTTT.

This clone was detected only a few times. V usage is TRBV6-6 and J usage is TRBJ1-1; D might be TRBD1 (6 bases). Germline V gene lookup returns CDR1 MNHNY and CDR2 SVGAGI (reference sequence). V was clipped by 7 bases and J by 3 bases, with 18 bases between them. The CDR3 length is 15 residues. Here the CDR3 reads CASNQLISGDTEAFF. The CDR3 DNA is TGTGCCAGCAATCAACTTATCTCAGGGGACACTGAAGCTTTCTTT.

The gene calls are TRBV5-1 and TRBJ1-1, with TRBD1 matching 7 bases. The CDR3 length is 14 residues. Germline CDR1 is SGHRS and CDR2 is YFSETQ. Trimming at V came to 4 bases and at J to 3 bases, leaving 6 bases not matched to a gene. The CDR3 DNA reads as TGCGCCAGCAGCATGACAGGGTGGGACACTGAAGCTTTCTTT. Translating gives CASSMTGWDTEAFF.

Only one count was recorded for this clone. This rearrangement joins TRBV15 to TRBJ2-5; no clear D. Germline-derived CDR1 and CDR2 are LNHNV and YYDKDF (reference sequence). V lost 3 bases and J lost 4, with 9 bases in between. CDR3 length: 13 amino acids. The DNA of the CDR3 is TGTGCCACCAGCAGCCTTACGGGAGAGACCCAGTACTTC. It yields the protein CATSSLTGETQYF.

For the CDR3, the DNA is TGTGCCAGCAGCCAAGAACGCAGGGGGCGGGCTTTCTTT. Translated, it gives CASSQERRGRAFF. The V gene is TRBV3-1 (or the pseudogene TRBV3-2), the J gene TRBJ1-1, with TRBD1 matching 8 bases. The V gene end was trimmed by 0 bases and the J gene end by 11 bases; junction bases not matched to a gene: 5. Per the germline V gene, CDR1 is LGHDT and CDR2 is YNNKEL (reference sequence). The CDR3 sequence is 13 residues long.

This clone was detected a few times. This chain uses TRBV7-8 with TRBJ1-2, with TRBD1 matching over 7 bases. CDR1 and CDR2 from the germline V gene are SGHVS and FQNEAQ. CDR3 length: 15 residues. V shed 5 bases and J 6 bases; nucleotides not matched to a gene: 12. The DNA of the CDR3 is TGTGCCAGCAGCCAAAGAAGACAGGGATTGGATGGCTACACCTTC. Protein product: CASSQRRQGLDGYTF.